One sample yielded the 21 T cell receptor beta chains listed below, sequenced in a study of CD8 T cells in ankylosing spondylitis. TCRdb analysed the 5' RACE reads with MiXCR anew, one entry per CDR3 protein. The sample comprises some 250,000 distinct CDR3 sequences, about 24% of which are singletons, and 0.5% to 0.65% rests with the top ten. Sequenced sample: blood, either unsorted or a sorted T cell fraction (not recorded which). The source is a male donor with ankylosing spondylitis or in good health (not recorded which).

V and J are TRBV29-1 and TRBJ1-1; 9 bases align to TRBD1. This CDR3 is 13 amino acids long. J lost 5 bases, V lost 4 bases, and 5 bases had no gene match. Looked up from germline, CDR1 is SQVTM and CDR2 is ANQGSEA. The CDR3 bases are TGCAGCGTTGTGGGGACAGGGAGGACTGAAGCTTTCTTT. Translation: CSVVGTGRTEAFF. The full variable domain, completed using reference TRBV29-1 and TRBJ1-1, is SAVISQKPSRDICQRGTSLTIQCQVDSQVTMMFWYRQQPGQSLTLIATANQGSEATYESGFVIDKFPISRPNLTFSTLTVSNMSPEDSSIYLCSVVGTGRTEAFFGQGTRLTVV.

Many counts were recorded for this clonotype. The rearrangement uses TRBV20-1 and TRBJ2-1; D may correspond to TRBD1 or TRBD2 (6 bases each). V lost 6 bases and J lost 3, with 21 bases in between. Germline CDR1 DFQATT, CDR2 SNEGSKA (reference sequence). The CDR3 length is 16 residues. The CDR3 sequence: CSAPSVGGVVYNEQFF. As DNA, the CDR3 is TGCAGTGCCCCGTCGGTCGGGGGCGTCGTCTACAATGAGCAGTTCTTC.

This clonotype was counted between two and nine times. This chain links TRBV29-1 with TRBJ2-7, with TRBD1 matching 9 bases. The CDR3 consists of 13 residues. V lost 4 bases and J lost 3; bases outside the gene matches: 4. Germline loops: CDR1 SQVTM, CDR2 ANQGSEA. The CDR3 spells CSVGQGVFYEQYF. The CDR3 DNA follows: TGCAGCGTTGGACAGGGGGTATTCTACGAGCAGTACTTC.

This clonotype was picked up a small number of times. The chain joins TRBV12-3 or TRBV12-4 to TRBJ2-3; 8 bases agree with TRBD1. The CDR3 spans 13 residues. The V segment lost 8 bases and the J segment 4 bases; nucleotides outside the gene matches: 5. The CDR3 spells CASGQGASDTQYF. CDR3 bases: TGTGCCAGCGGGCAGGGGGCGTCAGATACGCAGTATTTT.

There are a few counts of this clonotype. The chain recombines TRBV6-5 with TRBJ2-5; 7 bases match TRBD2. The CDR3 extends over 15 amino acids. Germline V gene lookup returns CDR1 MNHEY and CDR2 SVGAGI. With 2 bases clipped from V and 2 bases from J, the junction kept 5 bases outside the gene matches. The CDR3 region has the DNA TGTGCCAGCAGTTACGGCGGGGGACGACAAGAGACCCAGTACTTC. Residues: CASSYGGGRQETQYF.

This clonotype occurred many times. The chain combines TRBV12-3 or TRBV12-4 with TRBJ2-1; 10 nucleotides agree with TRBD2. This CDR3 comprises 16 residues. The J segment lost 4 bases and the V segment lost 5 bases, leaving 8 bases of the junction unmatched. DNA of the CDR3: TGTGCCAGCAGTCCCTCCCTAGCGGGGGTGTACAATGAGCAGTTCTTC. It codes for CASSPSLAGVYNEQFF.

The chain recombines TRBV29-1 with TRBJ2-1, with D possibly matching TRBD1 (6 bases). V was cut by 6 bases and J by 7 bases, with 13 bases left in between. Germline assignment: CDR1 SQVTM and CDR2 ANQGSEA. This CDR3 spans 12 amino acids. CDR3 sequence: CSVGRGINEQFF. CDR3 DNA sequence: TGCAGCGTCGGCAGGGGCATAAATGAGCAGTTCTTC.

The sample holds a few counts of this clonotype. The V gene is TRBV27, the J gene TRBJ2-3, with 13 nucleotides matching TRBD2. The germline gives CDR1 MNHEY, CDR2 SMNVEV (reference sequence). The CDR3 runs 12 residues. V lost 7 bases to trimming and J lost 15 bases; unmatched junction nucleotides: 7. CDR3 protein: CASKTSGGLSYF. The DNA for the CDR3 is TGTGCCAGCAAGACTAGCGGGGGGCTTTCATATTTT.

The rearrangement joins TRBV6-5 to TRBJ2-5, with TRBD1 identical over 9 bases. The CDR3 consists of 16 residues. CDR1 is MNHEY and CDR2 is SVGAGI in the germline V gene. The J segment lost 0 bases and the V segment lost 2 bases, leaving 4 bases of the junction unmatched. The CDR3: CASSYPTGGYQETQYF. The CDR3 DNA reads TGTGCCAGCAGTTACCCGACAGGGGGGTACCAAGAGACCCAGTACTTC.

This clonotype was seen many times. V usage is TRBV2 and J usage is TRBJ2-1; D gene uncertain. The germline V gene has CDR1 SNHLY and CDR2 FYNNEI. Trimming took 5 bases from V and 6 from J, leaving 8 bases between them. CDR3 size: 12 residues. CDR3 amino acids: CASSMNGNEQFF. For the CDR3, the DNA is TGTGCCAGCAGTATGAATGGCAATGAGCAGTTCTTC. Full variable domain (missing parts from reference TRBV2 and TRBJ2-1): EPEVTQTPSHQVTQMGQEVILRCVPISNHLYFYWYRQILGQKVEFLVSFYNNEISEKSEIFDDQFSVERPDGSNFTLKIRSTKLEDSAMYFCASSMNGNEQFFGPGTRLTVL.

The sample holds many counts of this clonotype. The rearrangement joins TRBV20-1 to TRBJ2-7; tentatively, D is TRBD1 (6 bases). The CDR3 loop spans 14 amino acids. Trimming took off 0 bases at V and 7 bases at J, with 16 bases between the two ends. Looked up from germline, CDR1 is DFQATT and CDR2 is SNEGSKA (reference sequence). The CDR3 reads CSARDARDTYEQYF. As DNA, the CDR3 is TGCAGTGCTAGAGATGCTCGGGACACTTATGAGCAGTACTTC.

V is TRBV20-1 and J is TRBJ1-6; D might be TRBD1 (5 bases). The V end lost 6 bases, the J end lost 9 bases, and 15 bases lay between the germline ends. CDR3 length: 13 amino acids. Germline CDR1 DFQATT, CDR2 SNEGSKA (reference sequence). The CDR3 coding sequence is TGCAGTGCCCCAGTGGACATCGGTTCACCCCTCCACTTT. Its translation is CSAPVDIGSPLHF.

This clonotype was observed at least ten times. The chain carries TRBV3-1 and TRBJ2-7, with D uncertain. Germline lookup yields CDR1 LGHDT and CDR2 YNNKEL (reference sequence). The CDR3 totals 12 residues. The V and J ends lost 2 bases and 1 base respectively, with 3 bases between them. The CDR3 spells CASSQKSYEQYF. The CDR3 DNA follows: TGTGCCAGCAGCCAAAAGTCCTACGAGCAGTACTTC.

This clonotype was seen ten or more times. The V and J genes are TRBV29-1 and TRBJ2-4; a possible D gene is TRBD1 (6 bases). The CDR3 length is 11 residues. V lost 3 bases, J lost 12 bases, and 12 bases lay in between. Germline V gene sequence: CDR1 SQVTM, CDR2 ANQGSEA. CDR3 sequence (DNA): TGCAGCGTTGAGACGGACAGCACTCAGTACTTC. Protein product: CSVETDSTQYF.

V is TRBV29-1 and J is TRBJ1-2; D gene uncertain. V was shortened by 2 bases and J by 7 bases, with 11 bases between the two germline ends. Germline V gene data show CDR1 as SQVTM and CDR2 as ANQGSEA. This CDR3 has 12 amino acids. CDR3 amino acids: CSVETPGFGYTF. The DNA for the CDR3 is TGCAGCGTTGAAACTCCGGGGTTTGGCTACACCTTC. Combining the CDR3 with reference TRBV29-1 and TRBJ1-2 gives the whole variable domain SAVISQKPSRDICQRGTSLTIQCQVDSQVTMMFWYRQQPGQSLTLIATANQGSEATYESGFVIDKFPISRPNLTFSTLTVSNMSPEDSSIYLCSVETPGFGYTFGSGTRLTVV.

The gene calls are TRBV20-1 and TRBJ2-3, with 10 bases matching TRBD2. CDR3 size: 13 residues. V was clipped by 6 bases and J by 5 bases; unmatched bases: 5. Per germline, CDR1 DFQATT and CDR2 SNEGSKA (reference sequence). This chain's CDR3 is CSAERGGEDTQYF. DNA for the CDR3: TGCAGTGCAGAGCGGGGGGGCGAAGATACGCAGTATTTT.

There are many counts of this clonotype. The chain employs TRBV9 and TRBJ2-1; a possible D gene is TRBD2 (5 bases). Germline CDR1 SGDLS, CDR2 YYNGEE. CDR3 length: 16 residues. Between the trimmed V and J ends, which lost 0 bases and 10 bases, there was a span of 20 bases. The DNA for the CDR3 is TGTGCCAGCAGCGTAGACGAGGGAGTGGGCACATGGGAGCAGTTCTTC. This translates into CASSVDEGVGTWEQFF.

This clonotype was counted many times. The chain employs TRBV18 and TRBJ2-1, with unresolved D. Germline V lookup: CDR1 KGHSH, CDR2 LQKENI. This CDR3 region has 16 residues. The V gene lost 0 bases and the J gene lost 5 bases, with 14 bases spanning the gap. The CDR3 protein is CASSPPLIRKDNEQFF. The DNA for the CDR3 is TGTGCCAGCTCACCACCGCTCATCAGGAAGGACAATGAGCAGTTCTTC.

This clonotype was observed at least ten times. The J gene is TRBJ2-3, the V gene TRBV5-1; 9 nucleotides line up with TRBD1. The CDR3 is 15 residues long. V trimming: 2 bases; J trimming: 3 bases; junction bases outside the gene matches: 4. Germline-derived CDR1 and CDR2 are SGHRS and YFSETQ. CDR3 loop: CASSFRDRDTDTQYF. In DNA form, the CDR3 reads TGCGCCAGCAGCTTCCGGGACAGGGATACAGATACGCAGTATTTT.

The V and J genes are TRBV18 and TRBJ2-3; D might be TRBD2 (6 bases). The CDR3 consists of 15 residues. CDR1 KGHSH and CDR2 LQKENI come from the germline V gene. Trimming shortened V by 3 bases and J by 1 base, and 11 bases separated the two germline ends. The CDR3 DNA reads as TGTGCCAGCTCACCCACGGGAGTCCGCACAGATACGCAGTATTTT. It encodes CASSPTGVRTDTQYF.

This clonotype appeared a few times. The chain links TRBV15 to TRBJ2-7; weak D call: TRBD1 (5 bases). Trimming pared 3 bases from V and 3 bases from J, leaving 18 bases between. The CDR3 is made up of 16 amino acids. CDR1 and CDR2 (germline): LNHNV, YYDKDF (reference sequence). CDR3 loop: CATSSQQTTGNYEQYF. The DNA for the CDR3 is TGTGCCACCAGCAGCCAGCAAACTACAGGAAACTACGAGCAGTACTTC.